This TCR beta chain emerged from a study of cytomegalovirus exposure and HLA in healthy donors. Only one count was recorded for this clone. The germline CDR1 and CDR2 sequences are SGHRS and YFSETQ. V was cut by 4 bases and J by 1 base, with 12 bases left in between. This CDR3 has 15 residues. Both 60 Vbeta primers and 13 Jbeta primers went into the PCR. Assay: immunoSEQ multiplex PCR; the TCRdb copy retains only in-frame clones and omits some. This table holds 150,000 to 200,000 clones, about four fifths found once. Material: PBMCs. The TCR sequence derives from a male donor in good health and CMV-seropositive. The V call is TRBV5-1, the J call TRBJ1-3, with D unclear. The DNA of the CDR3 is TGCGCCAGCAGCACTAGTGGGGTGTCTGGAAACACCATATATTTT. This codes for CASSTSGVSGNTIYF.